This is a list of T cell receptor beta chains from one sample in a study of T-cell memory formation after mild COVID-19. A single record per CDR3 protein comes from TCRdb applying MiXCR to the 5' RACE reads. The sample contains around 310,000 distinct CDR3 sequences, more than 15% of which appear only once. The sequencing sample was made of PBMCs or a T cell subset sorted from them (not recorded which). The origin of the receptors is a man between 18 and 29 years old who had mild COVID-19 (a few samples of this study predate the infection). Cell type and time point are not known. Both conserved end residues are part of each CDR3. D genes are given only for firm matches. Clone size is stated in some rows and not others, as once, few, many or a class when expanded.

size	V	D	J	CDR3	DNA
few	TRBV7-2	-	TRBJ2-4	CASSLARRGSAKNIQYF	TGTGCCAGCAGCTTAGCGCGTCGGGGATCAGCCAAAAACATTCAGTACTTC
-	TRBV12-3/TRBV12-4	TRBD1	TRBJ2-2	CASSPYHRGIPRGTGELFF	TGTGCCAGCAGTCCGTATCACAGGGGGATTCCCAGGGGCACCGGGGAGCTGTTTTTT
few	TRBV7-3	TRBD2	TRBJ2-5	CASSAGGAQYF	TGTGCCAGCAGCGCTGGGGGGGCCCAGTACTTC
-	TRBV5-1	-	TRBJ2-1	CASTPQGGGPNEQFF	TGCGCCAGCACGCCCCAAGGGGGGGGGCCTAATGAGCAGTTCTTC
-	TRBV7-9	-	TRBJ2-7	CASSRQRGGEIAKEQYF	TGTGCCAGCAGCCGGCAAAGGGGGGGCGAAATCGCGAAAGAGCAGTACTTC
few	TRBV20-1	-	TRBJ1-1	CSARGRIGDTEAFF	TGCAGTGCTCGAGGGAGGATAGGGGACACTGAAGCTTTCTTT
-	TRBV3-1	TRBD1	TRBJ1-4	CASSRGQGDEKLFF	TGTGCCAGCAGCCGGGGACAGGGCGATGAAAAACTGTTTTTT
-	TRBV12-3/TRBV12-4	TRBD1	TRBJ2-7	CASSSPGTGLYEQYF	TGTGCCAGCAGTTCCCCCGGGACAGGGTTATACGAGCAGTACTTC
few	TRBV6-5	-	TRBJ2-1	CASSYAGASYNEQFF	TGTGCCAGCAGTTACGCGGGGGCTTCCTACAATGAGCAGTTCTTC
-	TRBV24-1	TRBD1	TRBJ1-5	CATSDLGAGGEAQHF	TGTGCCACCAGTGATTTGGGGGCAGGGGGCGAGGCCCAGCATTTT
few	TRBV25-1	-	TRBJ2-5	CASSERLGGREETQYF	TGTGCCAGCAGTGAACGACTAGGAGGCCGGGAAGAGACCCAGTACTTC
-	TRBV6-2/TRBV6-3	-	TRBJ2-2	CASSYSSRGPPGELFF	TGTGCCAGCAGTTACTCTTCCAGGGGACCCCCCGGGGAGCTGTTTTTT
-	TRBV5-1	TRBD1	TRBJ2-2	CASSLGLTGSTGELFF	TGCGCCAGCAGCTTGGGTTTGACAGGGAGCACCGGGGAGCTGTTTTTT
few	TRBV11-2	-	TRBJ1-1	CASSLEVGAVTEAFF	TGTGCCAGCAGCTTAGAGGTGGGGGCGGTCACTGAAGCTTTCTTT
few	TRBV12-3/TRBV12-4	TRBD1	TRBJ2-5	CASRRGTGQETQYF	TGTGCCAGCAGACGGGGGACAGGACAAGAGACCCAGTACTTC
few	TRBV4-3	TRBD1	TRBJ2-4	CASSQNYQRGPKNIQYF	TGCGCCAGCAGCCAGAACTATCAGAGGGGGCCCAAAAACATTCAGTACTTC
-	TRBV12-3/TRBV12-4	TRBD2	TRBJ2-3	CASSSEPGLASDTQYF	TGTGCCAGCAGTTCGGAACCGGGACTAGCATCAGATACGCAGTATTTT
-	TRBV7-9	-	TRBJ1-1	CASSPRAGGNTEAFF	TGTGCCAGCAGCCCCAGGGCAGGAGGGAACACTGAAGCTTTCTTT
-	TRBV20-1	-	TRBJ2-5	CSARDSSGRTAETQYF	TGCAGTGCTAGAGACTCCTCGGGCAGAACGGCGGAGACCCAGTACTTC
many	TRBV12-3/TRBV12-4	-	TRBJ2-1	CASSLTPASYNEQFF	TGTGCCAGCAGTTTAACCCCGGCCAGCTACAATGAGCAGTTCTTC
-	TRBV19	TRBD2	TRBJ2-1	CASSPGTRYNEQFF	TGTGCCAGTAGTCCGGGGACTAGGTACAATGAGCAGTTCTTC
-	TRBV6-2/TRBV6-3	-	TRBJ2-2	CASSYRQSRAGELFF	TGTGCCAGCAGTTACAGGCAGTCCCGCGCCGGGGAGCTGTTTTTT
-	TRBV12-3/TRBV12-4	-	TRBJ1-5	CASSFGGRLVPQHF	TGTGCCAGCAGTTTCGGGGGCCGTCTTGTGCCCCAGCATTTT
many	TRBV5-1	TRBD2	TRBJ2-5	CASSSGGTQEETQYF	TGCGCCAGCAGCTCGGGGGGGACTCAGGAAGAGACCCAGTACTTC
few	TRBV5-1	TRBD2	TRBJ2-1	CASSETSGGADEQFF	TGCGCCAGCAGCGAGACTAGCGGGGGGGCCGATGAGCAGTTCTTC
many	TRBV20-1	TRBD2	TRBJ2-1	CSAGKTSGGIKGQFF	TGCAGTGCTGGGAAGACTAGCGGGGGTATTAAGGGGCAGTTCTTC
-	TRBV28	-	TRBJ1-2	CASSFNKRTTF	TGTGCCAGCAGTTTCAATAAGCGTACGACCTTC
-	TRBV19	-	TRBJ1-2	CASSHPGEANYGYTF	TGTGCCAGTAGCCACCCAGGGGAAGCTAACTATGGCTACACCTTC
-	TRBV7-2	-	TRBJ2-7	CASSSLDVSEQYF	TGTGCCAGCAGCTCACTGGACGTGAGCGAGCAGTACTTC
few	TRBV4-3	TRBD1	TRBJ1-5	CASSQDLGTGVSQPQHF	TGCGCCAGCAGCCAAGATCTCGGGACAGGGGTGAGTCAGCCCCAGCATTTT
-	TRBV7-7	-	TRBJ2-5	CASSSGPASQETQYF	TGTGCCAGCAGCTCGGGACCGGCATCCCAAGAGACCCAGTACTTC
-	TRBV20-1	-	TRBJ2-7	CSASAGSSYEQYF	TGCAGTGCTAGTGCGGGCTCATCCTACGAGCAGTACTTC
-	TRBV12-3/TRBV12-4	TRBD1	TRBJ2-5	CASSFDRGQETQYF	TGTGCCAGCAGTTTTGACAGGGGGCAGGAGACCCAGTACTTC
few	TRBV7-9	-	TRBJ2-3	CATSRDGVLQGDTQYF	TGTGCCACCTCCCGAGACGGGGTCCTCCAGGGAGATACGCAGTATTTT
few	TRBV29-1	-	TRBJ2-2	CSVGGQGNTGELFF	TGCAGCGTTGGTGGCCAGGGGAACACCGGGGAGCTGTTTTTT
many	TRBV29-1	-	TRBJ2-2	CSVDKLDTGELFF	TGCAGCGTTGACAAACTCGACACCGGGGAGCTGTTTTTT
few	TRBV6-5	-	TRBJ2-5	CASSYSRTGTLQETQYF	TGTGCCAGCAGTTACTCGAGAACGGGAACCCTCCAAGAGACCCAGTACTTC
-	TRBV4-1	-	TRBJ1-2	CASSQIGQLYGYTF	TGCGCCAGCAGCCAAATTGGCCAGCTCTATGGCTACACCTTC
few	TRBV20-1	-	TRBJ1-1	CSARGGAQGTEAFF	TGCAGTGCTAGAGGGGGGGCACAAGGGACTGAAGCTTTCTTT
many	TRBV10-3	TRBD2	TRBJ2-3	CAISEGLAGFYTQYF	TGTGCCATCAGTGAAGGGCTAGCGGGGTTCTATACGCAGTATTTT
-	TRBV6-5	-	TRBJ1-6	CASSRSASKASSPLHF	TGTGCCAGCAGTCGGTCCGCGTCGAAGGCGAGTTCACCCCTCCACTTT
few	TRBV20-1	-	TRBJ2-7	CSAINGGGSSYEQYF	TGCAGTGCCATCAACGGGGGCGGTAGCTCCTACGAGCAGTACTTC
-	TRBV27	TRBD1	TRBJ1-6	CASTGTGSLPLHF	TGTGCCAGCACCGGGACAGGGTCCCTCCCCCTCCACTTT